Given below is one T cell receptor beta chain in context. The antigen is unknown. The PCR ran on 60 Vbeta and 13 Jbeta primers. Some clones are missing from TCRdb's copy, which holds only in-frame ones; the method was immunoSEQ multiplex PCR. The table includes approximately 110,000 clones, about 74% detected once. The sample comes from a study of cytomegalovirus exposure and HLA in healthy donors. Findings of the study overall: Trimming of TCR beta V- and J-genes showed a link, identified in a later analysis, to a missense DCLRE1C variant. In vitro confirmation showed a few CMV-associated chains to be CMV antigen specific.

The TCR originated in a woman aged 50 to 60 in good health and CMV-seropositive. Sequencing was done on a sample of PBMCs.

Written as DNA, the CDR3 is TGTGCCAGCAGCCCCTGGAGGACCATGAACACTGAAGCTTTCTTT. Translating it yields CASSPWRTMNTEAFF. This chain connects TRBV5-4 to TRBJ1-1; D unresolved. V was shortened by 4 bases and J by 0 bases, with 13 bases between the two germline ends. The CDR3 is 15 residues long. Germline values: CDR1 SGHNT, CDR2 YYREEE (reference sequence).